This is a list of T cell receptor beta chains from one sample in a study of cytomegalovirus exposure and HLA in healthy donors. Produced via immunoSEQ multiplex PCR; TCRdb's table is partial and in-frame only. The table records 110,000 to 150,000 clones, roughly four fifths of them present only once. Input material: PBMCs. These TCRs come from a woman between 50 and 59 years old in good health and CMV-seronegative. Both conserved end residues are part of each CDR3. D genes are given only for firm matches. Some rows mark clone size as missing; the rest say once, few, many or name a class of expanded clone.

d_call j_call v_call clone_size cdr3_aa cdr3_nt
- TRBJ1-6 TRBV30 few CAWLDSPYNSPLHF TGTGCCTGGCTGGACAGTCCTTATAATTCACCCCTCCACTTT
TRBD1 TRBJ2-7 TRBV6-6 - CASSYLGQGAYEQYF TGTGCCAGCAGTTACCTGGGACAGGGTGCGTACGAGCAGTACTTC
- TRBJ1-1 TRBV2 - CASSEISQGAFF TGTGCCAGCAGTGAAATTAGCCAGGGAGCTTTCTTT
- TRBJ2-7 TRBV19 - CASSFTGYEQYF TGTGCCAGTAGCTTTACAGGGTACGAGCAGTACTTC
- TRBJ2-3 TRBV18 once CASSPPTGYQTDTQYF TGTGCCAGCTCACCACCTACAGGGTACCAGACAGATACGCAGTATTTT
TRBD2 TRBJ2-3 TRBV6-6 few CASSLAGGPADTQYF TGTGCCAGCAGTTTAGCGGGGGGGCCTGCAGATACGCAGTATTTT
- TRBJ1-1 TRBV6-5 few CASSYSRSSTEAFF TGTGCCAGCAGTTACTCTAGGAGCTCCACTGAAGCTTTCTTT
TRBD2 TRBJ2-2 TRBV7-2 - CASSAYGGASPGELFF TGTGCCAGCAGCGCGTACGGGGGGGCCTCTCCCGGGGAGCTGTTTTTT
- TRBJ1-1 TRBV7-2 - CASSLGSGGTEAFF TGTGCCAGCAGCTTAGGGAGCGGGGGTACTGAAGCTTTCTTT
TRBD1 TRBJ1-1 TRBV7-2 - CASSFSPPGQHEAFF TGTGCCAGCAGCTTCTCTCCCCCGGGACAGCATGAAGCTTTCTTT
- TRBJ2-3 TRBV5-1 - CASGEPYATQYF TGCGCCAGCGGGGAGCCTTACGCTACGCAGTATTTT
- TRBJ1-4 TRBV9 - CASSPGNSNEKLFF TGTGCCAGCAGCCCAGGGAATTCTAATGAAAAACTGTTTTTT
- TRBJ1-3 TRBV9 - CASSETGSGNTIYF TGTGCCAGCAGCGAAACAGGGTCTGGAAACACCATATATTTT
- TRBJ2-5 TRBV19 - CASSSRVFQETQYF TGTGCCAGTAGTTCCAGGGTTTTCCAGGAGACCCAGTACTTC
TRBD1 TRBJ2-3 TRBV4-1 - CASFGTEDDTQYF TGCGCCAGCTTTGGGACAGAAGACGATACGCAGTATTTT
- TRBJ1-3 TRBV15 - CATSRDPGVGNTIYF TGTGCCACCAGCAGAGATCCGGGGGTAGGAAACACCATATATTTT
- TRBJ1-3 TRBV9 - CASTRSNSGNTIYF TGTGCCAGCACCCGGTCGAACTCTGGAAACACCATATATTTT
- TRBJ2-7 TRBV9 - CASSVESMGQAPYEQYF TGTGCCAGCAGCGTAGAATCTATGGGGCAGGCCCCCTACGAGCAGTACTTC
- TRBJ2-5 TRBV30 - CAWSVDHLTGETQYF TGTGCCTGGAGCGTCGACCACCTGACGGGAGAGACCCAGTACTTC
- TRBJ2-5 TRBV28 - CASSPGHGGKTQYF TGTGCCAGCAGCCCGGGGCACGGCGGGAAGACCCAGTACTTC
- TRBJ2-1 TRBV7-6 - CASSPLTGPLGNEQFF TGTGCCAGCAGCCCACTAACAGGCCCCCTGGGGAATGAGCAGTTCTTC
- TRBJ1-1 TRBV6-1 few CASSEHPGLNTEAFF TGTGCCAGCAGTGAACACCCGGGGTTGAACACTGAAGCTTTCTTT
- TRBJ1-1 TRBV6-5 few CASRERATNTEAFF TGTGCCAGCAGGGAGAGGGCGACGAACACTGAAGCTTTCTTT
TRBD1 TRBJ1-1 TRBV11-3 - CASSTRQGGPFF TGTGCCAGCAGCACCCGACAGGGTGGTCCTTTCTTT
- TRBJ2-1 TRBV7-2 - CASSLARQREQFF TGTGCCAGCAGCTTAGCGCGGCAGCGAGAGCAGTTCTTC
- TRBJ2-5 TRBV2 - CASVIREGVETQYF TGTGCCAGCGTTATCCGAGAAGGGGTGGAGACCCAGTACTTC
TRBD2 TRBJ2-1 TRBV5-6 - CASRYGLAGHNEQFF TGTGCCAGCAGATACGGACTAGCGGGGCACAATGAGCAGTTCTTC
- TRBJ2-7 TRBV25-1 few CASSDTRQAYEQYF TGTGCCAGCAGTGACACCCGACAGGCCTACGAGCAGTACTTC
TRBD2 TRBJ2-2 TRBV5-1 - CASSLAGLDDAGELFF TGCGCCAGCAGCTTGGCGGGACTAGATGACGCCGGGGAGCTGTTTTTT
- TRBJ2-5 TRBV4-3 - CASSPQSGGPETQYF TGCGCCAGCAGCCCTCAGTCGGGGGGCCCAGAGACCCAGTACTTC
TRBD2 TRBJ2-5 TRBV29-1 - CSVEQRGGHETQYF TGCAGCGTTGAACAGCGGGGGGGCCACGAGACCCAGTACTTC
TRBD1 TRBJ1-1 TRBV18 - CASSPQTGVNTEAFF TGTGCCAGCTCACCACAGACAGGGGTGAACACTGAAGCTTTCTTT
- TRBJ1-4 TRBV30 - CAWTPLRGTNEKLFF TGTGCCTGGACCCCCCTCAGGGGTACTAATGAAAAACTGTTTTTT
- TRBJ1-1 TRBV6-4 few CASSEKLRTEAFF TGTGCCAGCAGTGAAAAGCTGAGGACTGAAGCTTTCTTT
- TRBJ2-3 TRBV5-1 - CASSLANVGANTDTQYF TGCGCCAGCAGCTTGGCCAACGTGGGGGCCAACACAGATACGCAGTATTTT
- TRBJ2-3 TRBV5-8 few CASSLRFTDTQYF TGTGCCAGCAGCTTGCGGTTTACAGATACGCAGTATTTT
TRBD1 TRBJ2-2 TRBV5-6 once CASSSTGGPNTGELFF TGTGCCAGCAGCTCTACAGGGGGACCGAACACCGGGGAGCTGTTTTTT
TRBD2 TRBJ2-6 TRBV11-3 - CASSLGTGLASVLTF TGTGCCAGCAGCTTAGGTACGGGACTAGCTTCAGTCCTGACTTTC
- TRBJ1-2 TRBV4-1 once CASSQDREFRGYTF TGCGCCAGCAGCCAAGATCGTGAGTTTCGTGGCTACACCTTC
- TRBJ2-7 TRBV6-5 - CASSYHVSGYEQYF TGTGCCAGCAGTTATCATGTCTCGGGATACGAGCAGTACTTC
- TRBJ2-7 TRBV5-6 once CASTLTGSYEQYF TGTGCCAGCACCCTTACGGGGTCCTACGAGCAGTACTTC
- TRBJ1-2 TRBV5-8 - CASNLRQGGGYTF TGTGCCAGCAACTTGCGGCAGGGTGGTGGCTACACCTTC
- TRBJ2-3 TRBV4-3 - CASSQLDSTDTQYF TGCGCCAGCAGCCAATTGGACTCCACAGATACGCAGTATTTT
TRBD1 TRBJ2-3 TRBV6-1 - CASSRNRGLDTQYF TGTGCCAGCAGTCGAAACAGGGGGCTAGATACGCAGTATTTT
TRBD1 TRBJ2-7 TRBV25-1 - CASSDLGTGIYEQYF TGTGCCAGCAGTGATTTAGGGACAGGAATCTACGAGCAGTACTTC
TRBD1 TRBJ2-4 TRBV30 - CAWSFRDRVHIQYF TGTGCCTGGAGTTTCCGGGACAGAGTGCACATTCAGTACTTC
TRBD1 TRBJ1-2 TRBV5-1 - CASSAQQGLAYGYTF TGCGCCAGCAGCGCGCAACAGGGGCTGGCCTATGGCTACACCTTC
TRBD1 TRBJ1-6 TRBV5-6 - CASSLALGQGLNSPLHF TGTGCCAGCAGCTTGGCCCTCGGACAGGGACTAAATTCACCCCTCCACTTT
- TRBJ1-6 TRBV16 few CASSQDSVNSPLHF TGTGCCAGCAGCCAAGACAGCGTCAATTCACCCCTCCACTTT
- TRBJ1-3 TRBV4-1 - CASSQDGGIGRGNTIYF TGCGCCAGCAGCCAAGATGGGGGCATCGGGCGAGGAAACACCATATATTTT
- TRBJ2-7 TRBV4-1 - CASSQVVRVYPYEQYF TGCGCCAGCAGCCAAGTGGTGCGGGTTTATCCCTACGAGCAGTACTTC
TRBD1 TRBJ2-7 TRBV7-9 - CASSPSPGTGDSEQYF TGTGCCAGCAGCCCTAGCCCCGGGACAGGGGATTCCGAGCAGTACTTC
- TRBJ2-3 TRBV5-8 few CASSQLTIDTDTQYF TGTGCCAGCAGCCAATTGACTATTGACACAGATACGCAGTATTTT
- TRBJ1-4 TRBV10-3 - CATTGGGRGEKLFF TGTGCCACTACTGGGGGCGGGAGAGGTGAAAAACTGTTTTTT